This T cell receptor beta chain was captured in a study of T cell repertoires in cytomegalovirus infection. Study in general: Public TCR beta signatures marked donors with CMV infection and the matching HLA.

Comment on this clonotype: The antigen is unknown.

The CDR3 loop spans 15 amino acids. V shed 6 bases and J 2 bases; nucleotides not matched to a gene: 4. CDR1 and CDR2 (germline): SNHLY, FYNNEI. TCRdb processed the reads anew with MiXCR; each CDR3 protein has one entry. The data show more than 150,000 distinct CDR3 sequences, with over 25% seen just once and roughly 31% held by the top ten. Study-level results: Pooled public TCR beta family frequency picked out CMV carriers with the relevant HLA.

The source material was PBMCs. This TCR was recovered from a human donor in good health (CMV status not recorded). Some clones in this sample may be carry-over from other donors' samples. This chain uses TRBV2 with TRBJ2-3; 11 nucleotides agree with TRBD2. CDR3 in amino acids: CASRRTSGPTDTQYF. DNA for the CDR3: TGTGCCAGCAGGCGGACTAGCGGGCCCACAGATACGCAGTATTTT.